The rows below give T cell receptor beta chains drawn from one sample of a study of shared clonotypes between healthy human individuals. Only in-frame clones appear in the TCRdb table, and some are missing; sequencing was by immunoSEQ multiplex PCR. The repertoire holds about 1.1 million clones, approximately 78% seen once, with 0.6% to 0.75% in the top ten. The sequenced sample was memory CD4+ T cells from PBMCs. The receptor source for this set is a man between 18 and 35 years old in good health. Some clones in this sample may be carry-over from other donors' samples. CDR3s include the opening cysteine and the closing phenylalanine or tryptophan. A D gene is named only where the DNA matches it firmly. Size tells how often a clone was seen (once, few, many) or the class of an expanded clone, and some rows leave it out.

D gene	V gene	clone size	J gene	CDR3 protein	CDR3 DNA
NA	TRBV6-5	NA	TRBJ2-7	CASSQTGILKHEQYF	TGTGCCAGCAGCCAAACAGGGATTTTAAAACACGAGCAGTACTTC
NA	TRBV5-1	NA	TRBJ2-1	CASSPRAGYNEQFF	TGCGCCAGCAGCCCCAGAGCAGGGTACAATGAGCAGTTCTTC
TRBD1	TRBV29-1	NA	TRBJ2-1	CSVATGGAYNEQFF	TGCAGCGTCGCTACAGGGGGCGCCTACAATGAGCAGTTCTTC
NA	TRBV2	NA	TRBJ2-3	CASSGGTDTQYF	TGTGCCAGCAGTGGAGGCACAGATACGCAGTATTTT
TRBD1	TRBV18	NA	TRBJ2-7	CASSPSKGQNYEQYF	TGTGCCAGCTCACCATCGAAGGGACAGAACTACGAGCAGTACTTC
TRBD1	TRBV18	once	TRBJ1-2	CASSPGQGSGYGYTF	TGTGCCAGCTCACCGGGACAGGGGTCAGGATATGGCTACACCTTC
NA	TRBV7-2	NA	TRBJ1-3	CASSLGTAGNTIYF	TGTGCCAGCAGCCTCGGGACGGCTGGAAACACCATATATTTT
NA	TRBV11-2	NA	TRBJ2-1	CASSLEVVSYNEQFF	TGTGCCAGCAGCTTGGAGGTGGTCTCCTACAATGAGCAGTTCTTC
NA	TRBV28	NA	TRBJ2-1	CATYRDPYNEQFF	TGTGCCACCTACCGGGACCCATACAATGAGCAGTTCTTC
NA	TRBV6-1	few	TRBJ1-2	CASRIDSNYGYTF	TGTGCCAGCAGAATCGACAGTAACTATGGCTACACCTTC
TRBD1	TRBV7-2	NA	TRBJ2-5	CASSGRQGGGQETQYF	TGTGCCAGCAGCGGCCGACAGGGGGGAGGCCAAGAGACCCAGTACTTC
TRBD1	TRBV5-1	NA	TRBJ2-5	CASSLLGTGQETQYF	TGCGCCAGCAGCTTGCTTGGGACAGGACAAGAGACCCAGTACTTC
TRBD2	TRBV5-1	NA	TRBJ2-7	CASSRGVLAAYEQYF	TGCGCCAGCAGCCGCGGCGTACTAGCGGCCTACGAGCAGTACTTC
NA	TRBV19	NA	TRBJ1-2	CASSIRPGYGYTF	TGTGCCAGTAGTATCCGGCCAGGCTATGGCTACACCTTC
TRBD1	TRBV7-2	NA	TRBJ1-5	CASSSQGSGNQPRHF	TGTGCCAGCAGCTCACAGGGGAGTGGCAATCAGCCCCGGCATTTT
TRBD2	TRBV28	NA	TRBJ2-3	CASSSRIISGLGTDTQYF	TGTGCCAGCAGTTCGAGAATAATTAGCGGGCTTGGCACAGATACGCAGTATTTT
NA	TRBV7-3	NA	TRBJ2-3	CASSYPGGTQYF	TGTGCCAGCAGCTACCCTGGGGGTACGCAGTATTTT
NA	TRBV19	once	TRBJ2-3	CASSILVTDTQYF	TGTGCCAGTAGTATACTAGTCACAGATACGCAGTATTTT
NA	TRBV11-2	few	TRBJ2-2	CASSLYREAGELFF	TGTGCCAGCAGCTTATATAGAGAGGCCGGGGAGCTGTTTTTT
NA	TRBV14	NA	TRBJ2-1	CASSQDIWQFF	TGTGCCAGCAGCCAAGATATATGGCAGTTCTTC
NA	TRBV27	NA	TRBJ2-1	CASSRLGSYNEQFF	TGTGCCAGCAGTCGTCTCGGGTCATACAATGAGCAGTTCTTC
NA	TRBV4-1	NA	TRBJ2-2	CASSRGQLNTGELFF	TGCGCCAGCAGCCGCGGACAGCTCAACACCGGGGAGCTGTTTTTT
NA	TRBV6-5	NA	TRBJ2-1	CASSNRLNEQFF	TGTGCCAGCAGTAACAGACTCAATGAGCAGTTCTTC
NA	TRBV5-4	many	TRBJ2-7	CASRGPQGNEQYF	TGTGCCAGCAGGGGACCACAGGGAAACGAGCAGTACTTC
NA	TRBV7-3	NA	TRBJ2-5	CASSLMGSQETQYF	TGTGCCAGCAGCTTAATGGGTTCCCAAGAGACCCAGTACTTC
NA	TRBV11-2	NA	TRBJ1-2	CASRGGGANYGYTF	TGTGCCAGCAGAGGCGGGGGCGCGAACTATGGCTACACCTTC
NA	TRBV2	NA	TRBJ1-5	CASSDGQPQHF	TGTGCCAGCAGTGACGGTCAGCCCCAGCATTTT
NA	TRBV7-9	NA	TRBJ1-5	CASSPDGNQPQHF	TGTGCCAGCAGCCCTGACGGGAATCAGCCCCAGCATTTT
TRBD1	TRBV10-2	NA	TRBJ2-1	CASNGQGAYNEQFF	TGCGCCAGCAACGGACAGGGGGCATACAATGAGCAGTTCTTC